The present T cell receptor (beta chain) was sequenced within a study of cytomegalovirus exposure and HLA in healthy donors. Vbeta (60) and Jbeta (13) primers were used in the PCR. Libraries were prepared by immunoSEQ multiplex PCR; TCRdb keeps only in-frame clonotypes and omits some of them. The table shows some 150,000 clones, with approximately 59% occurring only once. J was trimmed by 10 bases and V by 3 bases; bases with no gene match: 7. CDR1 and CDR2 from the germline V gene are ENHRY and SYGVKD. The CDR3 extends over 16 amino acids. The V gene is TRBV10-3, the J gene TRBJ2-1; 15 bases are shared with TRBD2. The sequence was obtained from a man aged 40-49 years in good health and CMV-seronegative. Specimen: PBMCs. The CDR3 reads CAISELGGLAGGEQFF. CDR3 nucleotides: TGTGCCATCAGTGAACTCGGGGGACTAGCGGGAGGAGAGCAGTTCTTC.